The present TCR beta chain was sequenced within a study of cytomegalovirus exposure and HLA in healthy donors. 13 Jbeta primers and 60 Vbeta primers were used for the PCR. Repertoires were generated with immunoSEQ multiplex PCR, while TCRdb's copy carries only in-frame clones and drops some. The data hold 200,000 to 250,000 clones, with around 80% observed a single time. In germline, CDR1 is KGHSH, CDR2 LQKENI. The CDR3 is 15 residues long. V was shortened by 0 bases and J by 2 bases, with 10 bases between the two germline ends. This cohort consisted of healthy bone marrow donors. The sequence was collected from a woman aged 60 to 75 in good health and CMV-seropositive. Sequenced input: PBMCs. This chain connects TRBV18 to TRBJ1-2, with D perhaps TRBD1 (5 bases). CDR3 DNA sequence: TGTGCCAGCTCACCACCAGGGGAGGGCAACTATGGCTACACCTTC. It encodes CASSPPGEGNYGYTF.